This T cell receptor beta chain came from a study of blood T cell repertoires in COVID-19 (dated by TCRdb to the early 2020s). At the level of the whole study: Collaborator samples came from the United States, Italy and Spain and covered acute and convalescent phases of COVID-19. The prospective study material was composed of cDNA or gDNA derived from T cells, B-cell-depleted T cells, or PBMCs. The dataset comprised deeply sampled blood TCRbeta repertoires from subjects exposed to, actively infected with, or recovered from COVID-19. The samples were drawn from two sources: the first 160 participants of the ongoing ImmuneRACE study, and some 1,300 subjects contributed by 6 global collaborators. Where available, HLA class I and class II types were taken from metadata supplied by the sample provider and were not determined by assay-based typing. The repertoires were released in a freely available public database intended as a resource for research on the immune response to SARS-CoV-2. Nearly every sample came with metadata listing a de-identified subject ID, COVID-19 status, age in years and sex.

On this clone itself: Its cognate antigen has yet to be identified. Base qualities are not recorded, but no much larger clone differs from it by a single base.

Study-level results and caveats: How much clinical and demographic metadata was included differed by source and by participant, and the metadata was provided uncurated.

V loses 4 bases at its end and J loses 4 bases; junction bases beyond the gene matches: 11. CDR1 and CDR2 are drawn from the germline V gene: SGHDN, FVKESK. The CDR3, cysteine through phenylalanine, is 16 amino acids long. This entry keeps only the CDR3 DNA: 48 bases, framed from base 1. The collaborating institutions used their own protocols to collect whole blood in K2EDTA tubes. Collaborator samples were shipped for TCRbeta analysis as frozen whole blood, isolated PBMCs, or DNA extracted from either sample type. TCRbeta CDR3 regions were amplified from genomic DNA by means of the immunoSEQ Assay, a bias-controlled multiplex PCR. The authors' pipeline ran thus. The number of nucleated cells in each sample was estimated from the amplification of reference gene primers within the assay. Sequence reads were collapsed and filtered to measure the absolute abundance of every unique TCRbeta CDR3 rearrangement. Productive Simpson clonality was computed per sample as the square root of Simpson's diversity index over productive rearrangements. This immuneACCESS table, as held by TCRdb, lists in-frame sequences with V and J called but not all clones. Of the missing ones, under half trace to an unresolved V gene in checked studies; the others have no known cause. The V and J calls and clone size were taken over from that table, and D and trimming were inferred from the DNA. This sample is represented by around 200,000 clones; approximately 90% of them were singletons. Approximately 0.7% of the sample is in the top ten clones.

Recombination connected TRBV14 to TRBJ2-5; 8 bases in between match TRBD1. Sequencing was performed on peripheral blood. This clonotype originated in a man between 40 and 49 years old with acute or convalescent COVID-19. The CDR3 in this case is CASSPPGRDRGETQYF. Read as DNA, the sequence is TGTGCCAGCAGCCCGCCTGGCCGTGACAGGGGAGAGACCCAGTACTTC.